The 29 T cell receptor beta chains below were found in one sample sequenced in a study of a mutant IDH1 vaccine in newly diagnosed glioma. Time point: week 47, end of study. Doses consisted of 300 ug of mutant IDH1 20-mer peptide each, paired with topical imiquimod. What these receptors recognize is not known. The assay was immunoSEQ multiplex PCR, and TCRdb's table has in-frame clones only and misses some. The table shows 30,000 to 40,000 clones, with approximately 92% occurring only once. Source: PBMCs, taken from a glioma patient whose treatment included an IDH1 peptide vaccine. The source is a woman aged 40 to 50 with glioma.

The chain is built from TRBV7-2 and TRBJ2-3, with unresolved D. The CDR3 consists of 13 residues. With 3 bases removed from V and 1 base from J, the gap between germline ends came to 5 bases. Germline V gives CDR1 SGHTA, CDR2 FQGNSA. The CDR3 spells CASSFQGTDTQYF. The CDR3 nucleotides are TGTGCCAGCAGCTTCCAGGGCACAGATACGCAGTATTTT.

The gene calls are TRBV4-3 and TRBJ1-2; tentative D call: TRBD1 (6 bases). The CDR3 length is 15 residues. Germline CDR1 LGHNA, CDR2 YSLEER. V was pared by 0 bases and J by 2 bases, with 10 bases between. CDR3 in DNA: TGCGCCAGCAGCCAAGACCAGGGGCGGAACTATGGCTACACCTTC. Amino acids: CASSQDQGRNYGYTF.

The rearrangement joins TRBV6-5 to TRBJ1-5; possibly TRBD1 for D (6 bases). The ends were cut back, 2 bases at V and 6 bases at J, with 11 bases in the middle. Germline CDR1 is MNHEY and CDR2 is SVGAGI. The CDR3 length is 14 residues. The CDR3 loop is CASSYRRGFQPQHF. CDR3 coding DNA: TGTGCCAGCAGTTACCGCAGGGGCTTTCAGCCCCAGCATTTT.

In its sample, this clone was seen a few times. The V and J genes are TRBV7-2 and TRBJ1-1; TRBD1 is a possible D gene (6 bases). This CDR3 spans 14 amino acids. V was cut by 3 bases and J by 7 bases, with 15 bases left in between. From germline, CDR1 is SGHTA and CDR2 FQGNSA. The CDR3 spells CASSFSGTKNEAFF. CDR3 nucleotides: TGTGCCAGCAGCTTCTCCGGGACAAAAAATGAAGCTTTCTTT.

The chain couples TRBV4-1 to TRBJ2-3, with D perhaps TRBD2 (5 bases). The CDR3 runs to 14 residues. V gave up 0 bases and J gave up 5 bases, with 9 bases separating them. Germline V gene sequence: CDR1 MGHRA, CDR2 YSYEKL. DNA of the CDR3: TGCGCCAGCAGCCAAGATCCAGGAGGAGATACGCAGTATTTT. It codes for CASSQDPGGDTQYF.

This clone was found a few times. The V and J genes are TRBV6-5 and TRBJ2-7; 11 bases map to TRBD2. Germline-derived CDR1 and CDR2 are MNHEY and SVGAGI. J gave up 0 bases and V 2 bases, and 3 bases lay outside the gene matches. The CDR3 loop spans 16 amino acids. CDR3 sequence (DNA): TGTGCCAGCAGTTACGTAGCGGGGGGGCCCTCCTACGAGCAGTACTTC. It encodes CASSYVAGGPSYEQYF.

The chain has TRBV28 and TRBJ1-2, with D uncertain. The V end was cut by 4 bases, the J end by 5 bases, with 5 bases between. This CDR3 has 11 residues. Germline CDR1 MDHEN, CDR2 SYDVKM. The CDR3 sequence: CASSSRYGYTF. The CDR3 DNA sequence: TGTGCCAGCAGTTCTAGGTATGGCTACACCTTC.

Only a few counts were recorded for this clone. The rearrangement joins TRBV4-1 to TRBJ1-4; no clear D. The length of the CDR3 is 15 residues. The V and J ends lost 2 bases and 4 bases respectively, with 11 bases between them. From germline, CDR1 is MGHRA and CDR2 YSYEKL. CDR3 sequence (DNA): TGCGCCAGCAGCCAAAATACAGTGCTTAATGAAAAACTGTTTTTT. It translates to CASSQNTVLNEKLFF.

The chain carries TRBV5-1 and TRBJ1-3; no definite D call. The V gene lost 0 bases and the J gene lost 0 bases, with 7 bases spanning the gap. This CDR3 has 15 amino acids. The germline V gene has CDR1 SGHRS and CDR2 YFSETQ. The CDR3 nucleotides are TGCGCCAGCAGCTTGGAATGGGGCTCTGGAAACACCATATATTTT. Translated, it gives CASSLEWGSGNTIYF.

The V gene is TRBV4-1, the J gene TRBJ2-3; D is possibly TRBD2 (6 bases). CDR1 and CDR2 from the germline V gene are MGHRA and YSYEKL. Trimming pared 5 bases from V and 0 bases from J, leaving 9 bases between. CDR3 length: 14 residues. CDR3 sequence (DNA): TGCGCCAGCAGCTATAGCGGCAGCACAGATACGCAGTATTTT. As protein: CASSYSGSTDTQYF.

This chain connects TRBV9 to TRBJ2-1, with 10 bases aligning to TRBD2. Per the germline V gene, CDR1 is SGDLS and CDR2 is YYNGEE. The V segment lost 0 bases and the J segment 6 bases; nucleotides outside the gene matches: 3. The CDR3 covers 15 residues. CDR3 protein: CASSVVASGSNEQFF. The DNA of the CDR3 is TGTGCCAGCAGCGTAGTGGCTAGCGGGAGCAATGAGCAGTTCTTC.

The chain couples TRBV30 to TRBJ2-3, with 14 bases lining up with TRBD2. The CDR3 consists of 15 residues. Germline trimming cut 8 bases from V and 4 bases from J; bases unmatched to any gene: 8. Germline values: CDR1 GTSNPN, CDR2 SVGIG (reference sequence). The CDR3 region is CAGTSGSILSDTQYF. The CDR3, as DNA: TGTGCCGGGACTAGCGGGAGTATTTTATCAGATACGCAGTATTTT.

This clone was recorded once. This rearrangement joins TRBV6-5 to TRBJ2-3; D gene unclear. Germline V CDR1 and CDR2: MNHEY, SVGAGI. This CDR3 comprises 14 residues. V was pared by 6 bases and J by 3 bases, with 13 bases between. CDR3 in amino acids: CASRAAGSTDTQYF. In DNA, the CDR3 is TGTGCCAGCAGAGCCGCCGGATCAACAGATACGCAGTATTTT.

This rearrangement joins TRBV6-1 to TRBJ2-7; D not certain. This CDR3 spans 15 amino acids. V gave up 3 bases and J gave up 0 bases, with 12 bases separating them. Germline CDR1 and CDR2: MNHNS and SASEGT. CDR3 loop: CASSDSTQSSYEQYF. CDR3 nucleotides: TGTGCCAGCAGTGATTCGACACAGAGCTCCTACGAGCAGTACTTC.

This clone was found a few times. This CDR3 is also generated by other DNA sequences in the sample. The chain is built from TRBV25-1 and TRBJ2-7, with D perhaps TRBD2 (6 bases). Trimming stripped 6 bases from V and 5 bases from J, with 8 bases between. Germline loops: CDR1 MGHDK, CDR2 SYGVNS. This CDR3 region has 11 residues. This CDR3 is CASSRGNEQYF. The CDR3 DNA is TGTGCCAGCAGCCGGGGGAACGAGCAGTACTTC.

This chain connects TRBV6-1 to TRBJ1-5; no definite D call. Per the germline V gene, CDR1 is MNHNS and CDR2 is SASEGT. Trimming shortened V by 7 bases and J by 0 bases, and 13 bases separated the two germline ends. The CDR3 runs to 15 residues. CDR3 coding DNA: TGTGCCAGCACTTCAAAGCCGGATAGCAATCAGCCCCAGCATTTT. Protein sequence: CASTSKPDSNQPQHF.

V usage is TRBV29-1 and J usage is TRBJ1-2; 10 bases align to TRBD1. Trimming at V came to 3 bases and at J to 8 bases, leaving 3 bases not matched to a gene. Germline CDR1 is SQVTM and CDR2 is ANQGSEA. The CDR3 loop spans 12 amino acids. The CDR3 spells CSVETGGAGYTF. CDR3 coding DNA: TGCAGCGTTGAGACAGGGGGCGCGGGCTACACCTTC.

The V and J genes are TRBV5-4 and TRBJ1-3; perhaps TRBD1 as D (6 bases). Trimming cost V 5 bases and J 2 bases, with 11 bases left between them. The CDR3 covers 14 residues. Germline V gene lookup returns CDR1 SGHNT and CDR2 YYREEE (reference sequence). The CDR3 region is CASSLDRTGNTIYF. DNA for the CDR3: TGTGCCAGCAGTTTAGACAGGACTGGAAACACCATATATTTT. Supplemented by reference TRBV5-4 and TRBJ1-3, the full variable domain reads ETGVTQSPTHLIKTRGQQVTLRCSSQSGHNTVSWYQQALGQGPQFIFQYYREEENGRGNFPPRFSGLQFPNYSSELNVNALELDDSALYLCASSLDRTGNTIYFGEGSWLTVV.

V usage is TRBV25-1 and J usage is TRBJ1-5; 7 positions agree with TRBD1. CDR1 MGHDK and CDR2 SYGVNS come from the germline V gene. The length of the CDR3 is 14 residues. Unmatched junction bases numbered 3, after V lost 4 bases and J lost 3 bases. The chain's CDR3 is CASSGDSANQPQHF. The CDR3 DNA reads as TGTGCCAGCAGTGGGGACAGCGCCAATCAGCCCCAGCATTTT.

This chain connects TRBV9 to TRBJ2-5; D possibly corresponds to TRBD1 (6 bases). This CDR3 contains 17 residues. The V gene lost 4 bases and the J gene lost 2 bases, with 21 bases spanning the gap. The germline V gene encodes CDR1 SGDLS and CDR2 YYNGEE. CDR3 coding DNA: TGTGCCAGCAGCCCACCGATTTGGACAGACAGTCAAGAGACCCAGTACTTC. Protein product: CASSPPIWTDSQETQYF.

The rearrangement links TRBV5-5 to TRBJ1-1, with 8 bases matching TRBD1. The CDR3 loop spans 16 amino acids. Germline-derived CDR1 and CDR2 are SGHKS and YYEKEE (reference sequence). V trimming: 5 bases; J trimming: 1 base; junction bases outside the gene matches: 10. CDR3 loop: CASRNQGALGNTEAFF. The CDR3, as DNA: TGTGCCAGCAGGAACCAGGGGGCATTAGGGAACACTGAAGCTTTCTTT.

The chain links TRBV4-1 to TRBJ2-1; 8 positions match TRBD2. After removal of 0 bases from V and 0 bases from J, the junction contained 7 bases not matched to a gene. In germline, CDR1 is MGHRA, CDR2 YSYEKL. The CDR3 runs 18 residues. The DNA for the CDR3 is TGCGCCAGCAGCCAAGACCGGAGCGGGGGTCCCTCCTACAATGAGCAGTTCTTC. Translated: CASSQDRSGGPSYNEQFF.

The chain joins TRBV6-4 to TRBJ2-2, with a tentative D call TRBD2 (6 bases). From germline, CDR1 is MRHNA and CDR2 SNTAGT. The V end lost 6 bases, the J end lost 0 bases, and 14 bases lay between the germline ends. This CDR3 comprises 16 residues. CDR3 protein: CASRKGPGANTGELFF. CDR3 in DNA: TGTGCCAGCAGAAAGGGCCCGGGGGCGAACACCGGGGAGCTGTTTTTT.

The chain is built from TRBV5-6 and TRBJ2-3; 7 positions agree with TRBD1. V was clipped by 3 bases and J by 2 bases; unmatched bases: 6. This CDR3 spans 15 amino acids. The germline V gene encodes CDR1 SGHDT and CDR2 YYEEEE. In nucleotides, the CDR3 is TGTGCCAGCAGCTACCTGGGGACAGCCACAGATACGCAGTATTTT. It codes for CASSYLGTATDTQYF.

The chain is built from TRBV5-4 and TRBJ1-2, with D perhaps matching TRBD1 (5 bases). Trimming shortened V by 4 bases and J by 5 bases, and 9 bases separated the two germline ends. The germline CDR1 and CDR2 sequences are SGHNT and YYREEE (reference sequence). The CDR3 length is 12 residues. Here the CDR3 DNA reads TGTGCCAGCAGCGCTGGGGGTTATGGCTACACCTTC. Its protein product is CASSAGGYGYTF.

The genes are TRBV5-1 and TRBJ2-7; 7 bases map to TRBD1. The germline V gene has CDR1 SGHRS and CDR2 YFSETQ. The CDR3 is made up of 13 amino acids. After removal of 4 bases from V and 4 bases from J, the junction contained 5 bases not matched to a gene. CDR3 residues: CASSQGVGYEQYF. CDR3 coding DNA: TGCGCCAGCAGCCAGGGGGTGGGGTACGAGCAGTACTTC. The full variable domain, rest sourced from reference TRBV5-1 and TRBJ2-7, is KAGVTQTPRYLIKTRGQQVTLSCSPISGHRSVSWYQQTPGQGLQFLFEYFSETQRNKGNFPGRFSGRQFSNSRSEMNVSTLELGDSALYLCASSQGVGYEQYFGPGTRLTVT.

V and J are TRBV5-1 and TRBJ1-2; D possibly corresponds to TRBD1 (5 bases). V was pared by 4 bases and J by 7 bases, with 17 bases between. The germline V gene encodes CDR1 SGHRS and CDR2 YFSETQ. The CDR3 loop spans 14 amino acids. The CDR3 protein is CASSHGTEKRGYTF. The DNA of the CDR3 is TGCGCCAGCAGCCACGGGACGGAGAAACGTGGCTACACCTTC.

The rearrangement uses TRBV9 and TRBJ1-1, with 10 bases lining up with TRBD1. Looked up from germline, CDR1 is SGDLS and CDR2 is YYNGEE. The CDR3 contains 16 residues. V shed 0 bases and J 0 bases; nucleotides not matched to a gene: 2. CDR3: CASSVGDRGMNTEAFF. The CDR3 DNA follows: TGTGCCAGCAGCGTAGGGGACAGGGGAATGAACACTGAAGCTTTCTTT.

The chain recombines TRBV18 with TRBJ2-2; 7 nucleotides agree with TRBD1. Germline V lookup: CDR1 KGHSH, CDR2 LQKENI. CDR3 length: 14 amino acids. The J segment lost 4 bases and the V segment lost 3 bases, leaving 2 bases of the junction unmatched. CDR3: CASSPTGPTGELFF. The CDR3 nucleotides are TGTGCCAGCTCACCGACAGGGCCCACCGGGGAGCTGTTTTTT.